A selection of T cell receptor beta chains follows, all from one sample in a study of blood T cell repertoires in COVID-19. The protocol was immunoSEQ multiplex PCR, while the TCRdb copy is restricted to in-frame clones and leaves out a portion. In the table there are 250,000 to 300,000 clones, more than 70% of which are singletons. The specimen sequenced was PBMCs or T cells enriched from blood (not recorded which). These receptor sequences come from a woman aged 60-75 years in a cohort exposed to, infected with or recovered from COVID-19 (not recorded which). CDR3s include the opening cysteine and the closing phenylalanine or tryptophan. The order of the fields is J gene, clone size, V gene, D gene, CDR3 protein, CDR3 DNA. The D gene is left open where the match is weak. Rows may omit the clone size; those that give it use once, few, many or a size class.

j_gene: TRBJ1-3; abundance: -; v_gene: TRBV29-1; d_gene: TRBD1; CDR3aa: CSVDRGDSGNTIYF; CDR3nt: TGCAGCGTTGACAGGGGGGACTCTGGAAACACCATATATTTT
j_gene: TRBJ2-7; abundance: few; v_gene: TRBV28; d_gene: TRBD1; CDR3aa: CASSYGQGAREQYF; CDR3nt: TGTGCCAGCAGTTACGGACAGGGGGCGCGGGAGCAGTACTTC
j_gene: TRBJ2-7; abundance: -; v_gene: TRBV5-6; d_gene: TRBD2; CDR3aa: CASRSATSGSSYEQYF; CDR3nt: TGTGCCAGCAGATCTGCTACTAGCGGGTCCTCCTACGAGCAGTACTTC
j_gene: TRBJ2-1; abundance: -; v_gene: TRBV19; d_gene: TRBD2; CDR3aa: CATSVSRAYGTSGRSSYNEQFF; CDR3nt: TGTGCCACTAGTGTCTCTCGAGCTTATGGGACTAGCGGTAGGAGCTCCTACAATGAGCAGTTCTTC
j_gene: TRBJ2-7; abundance: -; v_gene: TRBV10-1; d_gene: TRBD1; CDR3aa: CASSEVSGQISYEQYF; CDR3nt: TGCGCCAGCAGTGAAGTTTCGGGACAGATCTCCTACGAGCAGTACTTC
j_gene: TRBJ1-5; abundance: -; v_gene: TRBV7-9; d_gene: -; CDR3aa: CASSLHGGGNQPQHF; CDR3nt: TGTGCCAGCAGCTTACATGGGGGCGGCAATCAGCCCCAGCATTTT
j_gene: TRBJ1-2; abundance: few; v_gene: TRBV28; d_gene: -; CDR3aa: CASSTGFDYGYTF; CDR3nt: TGTGCCAGCAGTACAGGGTTTGACTATGGCTACACCTTC
j_gene: TRBJ2-1; abundance: -; v_gene: TRBV7-7; d_gene: TRBD2; CDR3aa: CASSLLAGGMDNEQFF; CDR3nt: TGTGCTAGCAGCTTACTAGCGGGAGGGATGGACAATGAGCAGTTCTTC
j_gene: TRBJ1-1; abundance: -; v_gene: TRBV11-2; d_gene: -; CDR3aa: CASSLDGSLMNTEAFF; CDR3nt: TGTGCCAGCAGCTTAGACGGGTCGCTAATGAACACTGAAGCTTTCTTT
j_gene: TRBJ1-4; abundance: -; v_gene: TRBV2; d_gene: TRBD1; CDR3aa: CATGSTGATNEKLFF; CDR3nt: TGTGCCACCGGTTCGACAGGGGCAACTAATGAAAAACTGTTTTTT
j_gene: TRBJ2-7; abundance: -; v_gene: TRBV24-1; d_gene: -; CDR3aa: CATSDPRADSPYEQYF; CDR3nt: TGTGCCACCAGTGACCCACGGGCGGACTCCCCATACGAGCAGTACTTC
j_gene: TRBJ1-1; abundance: -; v_gene: TRBV28; d_gene: -; CDR3aa: CASRIGGGRTEAFF; CDR3nt: TGTGCCAGCAGAATAGGGGGGGGGCGGACTGAAGCTTTCTTT
j_gene: TRBJ2-1; abundance: -; v_gene: TRBV19; d_gene: TRBD1; CDR3aa: CASNGGQGAYNEQFF; CDR3nt: TGTGCCAGTAATGGGGGGCAGGGGGCTTACAATGAGCAGTTCTTC
j_gene: TRBJ2-7; abundance: -; v_gene: TRBV10-2; d_gene: -; CDR3aa: CASSKTGEQYF; CDR3nt: TGCGCCAGCAGTAAGACAGGCGAGCAGTACTTC
j_gene: TRBJ2-3; abundance: -; v_gene: TRBV19; d_gene: -; CDR3aa: CASSRKSYREDTQYF; CDR3nt: TGTGCCAGTAGTCGGAAATCGTACAGGGAGGATACGCAGTATTTT
j_gene: TRBJ2-2; abundance: -; v_gene: TRBV7-3; d_gene: TRBD1; CDR3aa: CASSLGQGRGITGELFF; CDR3nt: TGTGCCAGCAGCTTAGGACAGGGGAGGGGAATCACCGGGGAGCTGTTTTTT
j_gene: TRBJ2-1; abundance: once; v_gene: TRBV24-1; d_gene: TRBD2; CDR3aa: CATSRAGGNEQFF; CDR3nt: TGTGCCACCAGTCGGGCGGGAGGTAATGAGCAGTTCTTC
j_gene: TRBJ1-6; abundance: -; v_gene: TRBV6-5; d_gene: -; CDR3aa: CASSYSDSTSPLHF; CDR3nt: TGTGCCAGCAGTTACTCTGACAGCACTTCACCCCTCCACTTT
j_gene: TRBJ1-2; abundance: -; v_gene: TRBV4-2; d_gene: TRBD1; CDR3aa: CASSQDQTGTGSNYGYTF; CDR3nt: TGTGCCAGCAGCCAAGATCAGACCGGGACAGGGAGTAACTATGGCTACACCTTC
j_gene: TRBJ2-2; abundance: -; v_gene: TRBV24-1; d_gene: -; CDR3aa: CATSSLDSPVGELFF; CDR3nt: TGTGCCACCAGCTCGCTGGACAGCCCGGTCGGGGAGCTGTTTTTT
j_gene: TRBJ2-3; abundance: -; v_gene: TRBV6-2/TRBV6-3; d_gene: -; CDR3aa: CASSYSIVLRTDTQYF; CDR3nt: TGTGCCAGCAGTTACTCGATCGTCTTGCGGACAGATACGCAGTATTTT
j_gene: TRBJ2-7; abundance: -; v_gene: TRBV3-1/TRBV3-2; d_gene: TRBD2; CDR3aa: CASSQDVGLAGFAYEQYF; CDR3nt: TGTGCCAGCAGCCAAGATGTGGGACTAGCGGGATTCGCCTACGAGCAGTACTTC
j_gene: TRBJ2-1; abundance: -; v_gene: TRBV30; d_gene: TRBD2; CDR3aa: CAWRGRLAGGPYNEQFF; CDR3nt: TGTGCCTGGAGAGGACGACTAGCGGGAGGGCCTTACAATGAGCAGTTCTTC
j_gene: TRBJ2-7; abundance: -; v_gene: TRBV7-8; d_gene: TRBD2; CDR3aa: CASSLLLGGTSGAEQYF; CDR3nt: TGTGCCAGCAGCTTACTCTTGGGGGGGACTAGCGGGGCCGAGCAGTACTTC
j_gene: TRBJ2-2; abundance: -; v_gene: TRBV11-2; d_gene: -; CDR3aa: CASTGLGSHNTGELFF; CDR3nt: TGTGCCAGCACGGGATTAGGTAGCCACAACACCGGGGAGCTGTTTTTT
j_gene: TRBJ2-3; abundance: -; v_gene: TRBV5-4; d_gene: TRBD2; CDR3aa: CASSLGVAGGTDTQYF; CDR3nt: TGTGCCAGCAGCTTGGGGGTAGCGGGAGGGACAGATACGCAGTATTTT
j_gene: TRBJ1-1; abundance: -; v_gene: TRBV6-5; d_gene: TRBD1; CDR3aa: CASSYAGGWEAFF; CDR3nt: TGTGCCAGCAGTTACGCAGGGGGTTGGGAAGCTTTCTTT
j_gene: TRBJ2-2; abundance: -; v_gene: TRBV19; d_gene: TRBD2; CDR3aa: CASSTGLAELTGELFF; CDR3nt: TGTGCCAGTAGTACCGGACTAGCGGAGCTCACCGGGGAGCTGTTTTTT
j_gene: TRBJ2-2; abundance: -; v_gene: TRBV28; d_gene: TRBD1; CDR3aa: CASRSTGSGTGELFF; CDR3nt: TGTGCCAGCAGATCGACAGGGTCCGGGACCGGGGAGCTGTTTTTT
j_gene: TRBJ1-1; abundance: -; v_gene: TRBV5-4; d_gene: -; CDR3aa: CASSLRGNTEAFF; CDR3nt: TGTGCCAGCAGCTTGCGGGGTAACACTGAAGCTTTCTTT
j_gene: TRBJ2-5; abundance: -; v_gene: TRBV18; d_gene: TRBD1; CDR3aa: CASSRRQGSQETQYF; CDR3nt: TGTGCCAGCTCACGACGACAGGGGTCACAGGAGACCCAGTACTTC
j_gene: TRBJ2-1; abundance: once; v_gene: TRBV12-3/TRBV12-4; d_gene: -; CDR3aa: CASRIAANEQFF; CDR3nt: TGTGCCAGCAGGATAGCGGCCAATGAGCAGTTCTTC
j_gene: TRBJ2-7; abundance: -; v_gene: TRBV7-9; d_gene: TRBD2; CDR3aa: CASSPRAREWEQYF; CDR3nt: TGTGCCAGCAGCCCACGGGCGCGGGAGTGGGAGCAGTACTTC
j_gene: TRBJ1-6; abundance: few; v_gene: TRBV10-3; d_gene: TRBD1; CDR3aa: CAISEQGAGYNSPLHF; CDR3nt: TGTGCCATCAGCGAACAGGGGGCTGGCTATAATTCACCCCTCCACTTT
j_gene: TRBJ1-1; abundance: -; v_gene: TRBV10-1; d_gene: -; CDR3aa: CASSRTENTEAFF; CDR3nt: TGCGCCAGCAGCCGGACAGAGAACACTGAAGCTTTCTTT
j_gene: TRBJ2-7; abundance: -; v_gene: TRBV7-9; d_gene: TRBD1; CDR3aa: CASRPQTGDLEYF; CDR3nt: TGTGCCAGCAGACCCCAGACAGGGGACTTAGAGTACTTC
j_gene: TRBJ2-7; abundance: -; v_gene: TRBV6-5; d_gene: -; CDR3aa: CASSYSGRGSYEQYF; CDR3nt: TGTGCCAGCAGTTACTCGGGCAGGGGCTCCTACGAGCAGTACTTC
j_gene: TRBJ2-3; abundance: -; v_gene: TRBV14; d_gene: TRBD2; CDR3aa: CASSQDLAGASASTDTQYF; CDR3nt: TGTGCCAGCAGCCAAGATCTAGCGGGAGCTTCCGCTAGCACAGATACGCAGTATTTT
j_gene: TRBJ1-5; abundance: -; v_gene: TRBV19; d_gene: TRBD1; CDR3aa: CASSTPGQGVSNQPQHF; CDR3nt: TGTGCCAGTAGTACTCCGGGACAGGGGGTTAGCAATCAGCCCCAGCATTTT
j_gene: TRBJ1-1; abundance: few; v_gene: TRBV7-9; d_gene: -; CDR3aa: CASRAWTEQSLDNTEAFF; CDR3nt: TGTGCCAGCAGGGCCTGGACAGAACAATCACTCGATAACACTGAAGCTTTCTTT
j_gene: TRBJ2-1; abundance: -; v_gene: TRBV5-1; d_gene: -; CDR3aa: CASSSSGGWDNEQFF; CDR3nt: TGCGCCAGCAGCTCCTCAGGGGGGTGGGACAATGAGCAGTTCTTC
j_gene: TRBJ2-1; abundance: -; v_gene: TRBV3-1/TRBV3-2; d_gene: TRBD2; CDR3aa: CASSQGTSGRSYNEQFF; CDR3nt: TGTGCCAGCAGCCAGGGGACTAGCGGGAGGTCCTACAATGAGCAGTTCTTC
j_gene: TRBJ2-2; abundance: -; v_gene: TRBV19; d_gene: -; CDR3aa: CASRGALNPGELFF; CDR3nt: TGTGCCAGTAGGGGGGCCTTGAATCCCGGGGAGCTGTTTTTT
j_gene: TRBJ1-2; abundance: -; v_gene: TRBV19; d_gene: -; CDR3aa: CASNPGPGVGGYTF; CDR3nt: TGTGCCAGTAATCCGGGCCCGGGGGTAGGTGGCTACACCTTC
j_gene: TRBJ2-1; abundance: -; v_gene: TRBV11-2; d_gene: -; CDR3aa: CASSLNSGVYNEQFF; CDR3nt: TGTGCCAGCAGCTTAAATTCGGGGGTCTACAATGAGCAGTTCTTC
j_gene: TRBJ1-2; abundance: -; v_gene: TRBV7-2; d_gene: -; CDR3aa: CASSLSPDGGNGYTF; CDR3nt: TGTGCCAGCAGCTTAAGCCCAGACGGAGGCAATGGCTACACCTTC
j_gene: TRBJ2-1; abundance: once; v_gene: TRBV5-1; d_gene: TRBD1; CDR3aa: CASSRTGGLGEQFF; CDR3nt: TGCGCCAGCAGCAGGACAGGGGGCTTGGGTGAGCAGTTCTTC
j_gene: TRBJ2-2; abundance: -; v_gene: TRBV9; d_gene: -; CDR3aa: CASSVTGGGELFF; CDR3nt: TGTGCCAGCAGCGTGACCGGGGGCGGGGAGCTGTTTTTT
j_gene: TRBJ2-5; abundance: -; v_gene: TRBV7-8; d_gene: -; CDR3aa: CASSLEAGEETQYF; CDR3nt: TGTGCCAGCAGCTTAGAGGCAGGGGAGGAGACCCAGTACTTC
j_gene: TRBJ2-1; abundance: -; v_gene: TRBV6-5; d_gene: TRBD2; CDR3aa: CASSPSGRSYNEQFF; CDR3nt: TGTGCCAGCAGTCCTAGCGGGAGGTCTTACAATGAGCAGTTCTTC
j_gene: TRBJ2-1; abundance: -; v_gene: TRBV3-1/TRBV3-2; d_gene: -; CDR3aa: CASQGYNEQFF; CDR3nt: TGTGCCAGCCAGGGTTACAATGAGCAGTTCTTC
j_gene: TRBJ2-1; abundance: -; v_gene: TRBV5-6; d_gene: TRBD2; CDR3aa: CASSSMMAGGTNNEQFF; CDR3nt: TGTGCCAGCAGCTCCATGATGGCGGGAGGGACCAACAATGAGCAGTTCTTC
j_gene: TRBJ2-3; abundance: -; v_gene: TRBV4-2; d_gene: -; CDR3aa: CASSPGVAGTDTQYF; CDR3nt: TGTGCCAGCAGCCCCGGGGTAGCGGGCACAGATACGCAGTATTTT
j_gene: TRBJ2-1; abundance: -; v_gene: TRBV11-3; d_gene: -; CDR3aa: CASSLESLGGEQFF; CDR3nt: TGTGCCAGCAGCTTAGAGTCCCTAGGTGGTGAGCAGTTCTTC
j_gene: TRBJ2-1; abundance: few; v_gene: TRBV27; d_gene: -; CDR3aa: CASSEAGSYNEQFF; CDR3nt: TGTGCCAGCAGTGAGGCTGGTTCCTACAATGAGCAGTTCTTC
j_gene: TRBJ2-7; abundance: -; v_gene: TRBV7-9; d_gene: TRBD2; CDR3aa: CASSSEEGRVAGAYEQYF; CDR3nt: TGTGCCAGCAGCTCAGAGGAGGGGCGGGTAGCGGGAGCCTACGAGCAGTACTTC
j_gene: TRBJ1-4; abundance: -; v_gene: TRBV2; d_gene: -; CDR3aa: CASRLGRTNEKLFF; CDR3nt: TGTGCCAGCAGACTAGGGAGAACTAATGAAAAACTGTTTTTT
j_gene: TRBJ2-2; abundance: -; v_gene: TRBV5-4; d_gene: TRBD1; CDR3aa: CASSQADRAPYTGELFF; CDR3nt: TGTGCCAGCAGCCAAGCCGACAGGGCTCCTTACACCGGGGAGCTGTTTTTT
j_gene: TRBJ2-2; abundance: -; v_gene: TRBV27; d_gene: -; CDR3aa: CASSLFILQQGDTGELFF; CDR3nt: TGTGCCAGCAGTTTATTCATACTCCAACAGGGTGACACCGGGGAGCTGTTTTTT
j_gene: TRBJ2-1; abundance: -; v_gene: TRBV9; d_gene: -; CDR3aa: CASSVVESSNEQFF; CDR3nt: TGTGCCAGCAGCGTAGTAGAATCCTCCAATGAGCAGTTCTTC